This TCR beta chain stems from a study of T cell responses to AZD1222 COVID-19 vaccine. Germline V gene lookup returns CDR1 SEHNR and CDR2 FQNEAQ (reference sequence). CDR3 length: 18 residues. Trimming at V came to 4 bases and at J to 0 bases, leaving 14 bases not matched to a gene. Some clones are missing from TCRdb's copy, which holds only in-frame ones; the method was immunoSEQ multiplex PCR. Here the sample spans some 130,000 clones, roughly 80% being singletons. The table lists this clone with a count of one. What it binds is not known. Study observations and caveats: Just a handful of people given AZD1222 tested seropositive at baseline. Across the whole spike, CD4 TCRs peaked at regions 160-218 and 743-854. In all cases, repertoires were sampled only after the peak T cell response.

This TCR came from an adult in good health. This chain connects TRBV7-9 to TRBJ1-1; 7 positions match TRBD1. This specimen consisted of peripheral blood, obtained on day 0 of AZD1222 vaccination. The CDR3 reads CASSSGAMSRGMNTEAFF. CDR3 sequence (DNA): TGTGCCAGCAGCTCTGGGGCGATGTCCAGGGGGATGAACACTGAAGCTTTCTTT.